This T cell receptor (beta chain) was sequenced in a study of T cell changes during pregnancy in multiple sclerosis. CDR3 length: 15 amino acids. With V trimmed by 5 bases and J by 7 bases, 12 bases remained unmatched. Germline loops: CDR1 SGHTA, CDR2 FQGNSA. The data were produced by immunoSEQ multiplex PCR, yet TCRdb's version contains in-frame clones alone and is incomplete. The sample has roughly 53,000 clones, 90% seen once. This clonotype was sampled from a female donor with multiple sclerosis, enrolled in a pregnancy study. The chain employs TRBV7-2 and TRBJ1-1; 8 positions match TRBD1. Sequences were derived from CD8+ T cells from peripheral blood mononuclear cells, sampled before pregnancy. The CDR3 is CASSLAGTGDLEAFF. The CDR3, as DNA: TGTGCCAGCAGCCTCGCGGGGACAGGAGATCTTGAAGCTTTCTTT.